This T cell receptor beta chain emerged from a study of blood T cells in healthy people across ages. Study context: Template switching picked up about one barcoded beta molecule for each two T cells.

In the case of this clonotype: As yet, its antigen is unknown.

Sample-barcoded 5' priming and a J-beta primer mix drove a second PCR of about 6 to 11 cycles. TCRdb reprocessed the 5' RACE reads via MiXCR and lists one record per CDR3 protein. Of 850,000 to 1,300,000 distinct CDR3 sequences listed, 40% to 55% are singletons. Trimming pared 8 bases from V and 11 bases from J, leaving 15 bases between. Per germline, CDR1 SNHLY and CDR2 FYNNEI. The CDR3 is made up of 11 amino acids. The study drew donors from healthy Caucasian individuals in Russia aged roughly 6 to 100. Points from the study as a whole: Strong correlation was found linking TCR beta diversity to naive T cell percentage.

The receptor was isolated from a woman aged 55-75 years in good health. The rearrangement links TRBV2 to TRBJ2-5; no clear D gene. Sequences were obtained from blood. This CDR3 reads CASGILNEQYF. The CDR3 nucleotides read TGTGCCAGCGGTATTTTGAATGAGCAGTACTTC.